This TCR beta chain was recorded in a study of identical twins. Study observations and caveats: For cord blood, abundant beta clonotypes had fewer insertions, unlike memory repertoires, which showed none. Analyses based on zero insertions could be partly confounded by invariant MAIT and iNKT cells.

From germline, CDR1 is SEHNR and CDR2 FQNEAQ (reference sequence). The CDR3 loop spans 13 amino acids. V was trimmed by 3 bases and J by 7 bases, leaving 12 bases between them. MiXCR, applied by TCRdb to the 5' RACE reads, yields one record per CDR3 protein. This table has hundreds of thousands of distinct CDR3 sequences, 6% to 6.5% appearing once. This clonotype was seen many times. Its target is unknown. The chain has TRBV7-9 and TRBJ2-5, with D perhaps matching TRBD1 (5 bases). The sequence was collected from a man aged 18-30 years in good health. Source material: naive T cells sorted from blood. The CDR3, as DNA: TGTGCCAGCAGCTTGGACACGGCGTGGACCCAGTACTTC. Translation: CASSLDTAWTQYF. Together with reference TRBV7-9 and TRBJ2-5, the CDR3 gives the full variable domain: DTGVSQNPRHKITKRGQNVTFRCDPISEHNRLYWYRQTLGQGPEFLTYFQNEAQLEKSRLLSDRFSAERPKGSFSTLEIQRTEQGDSAMYLCASSLDTAWTQYFGPGTRLLVL.